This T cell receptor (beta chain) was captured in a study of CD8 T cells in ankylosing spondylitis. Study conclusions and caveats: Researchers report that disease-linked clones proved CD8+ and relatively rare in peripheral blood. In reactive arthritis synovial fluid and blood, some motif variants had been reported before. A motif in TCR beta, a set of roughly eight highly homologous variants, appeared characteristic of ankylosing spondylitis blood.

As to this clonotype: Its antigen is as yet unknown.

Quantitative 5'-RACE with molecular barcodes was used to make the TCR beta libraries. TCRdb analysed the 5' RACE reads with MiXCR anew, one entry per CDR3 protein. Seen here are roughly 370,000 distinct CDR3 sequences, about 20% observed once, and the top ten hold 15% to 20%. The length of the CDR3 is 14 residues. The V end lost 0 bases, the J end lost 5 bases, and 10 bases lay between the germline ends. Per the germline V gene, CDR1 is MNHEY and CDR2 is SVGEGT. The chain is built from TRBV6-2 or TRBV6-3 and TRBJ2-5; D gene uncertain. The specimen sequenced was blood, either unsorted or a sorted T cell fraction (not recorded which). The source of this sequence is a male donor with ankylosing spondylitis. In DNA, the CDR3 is TGTGCCAGCAGTTACTCGGTTAGGGTGGAGACCCAGTACTTC. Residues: CASSYSVRVETQYF.